This TCR beta chain was recovered during a study of T cells expressing NK-cell markers. Background on the study: Repertoires of TCR beta were obtained from T cells sorted as CD3+CD56+NKG2C+, CD3+CD56+NKG2C- and CD3+CD56-NKG2C+.

Comments on this clonotype: What it binds is unknown.

The germline CDR1 and CDR2 sequences are LNHDA and SQIVND (reference sequence). The CDR3 runs to 12 residues. General study findings and limits: CD8+ T cells in more than five donors included dominant NKG2C+ clonotypes at roughly 1.0-8%. In a handful of donors, these clonotypes also led the CD3+CD56-NKG2C+ fraction. The study did not resolve the HCMV specificity of expanded NKG2C+ T cell clones.

Following a re-call of the 5' RACE reads, TCRdb has one entry per CDR3 protein and lacks DNA. The record lists 200,000 to 300,000 distinct CDR3 sequences, of which the ten most abundant hold around 4.2%. V gene TRBV19 combines with J gene TRBJ1-1. This clonotype was sampled from a woman between 18 and 75 years old in good health. The sample consisted of blood T cells: a sorted CD56 or NKG2C T cell subset, CD4+ or CD8+ T cells, or bulk PBMC T cells (not recorded which). The CDR3 here is CASSIYGFEAFF.